Included here is one T cell receptor beta chain sequence, with context. Each sample had 95,000 to 100,000 TCR templates assayed. Measured with immunoSEQ multiplex PCR; TCRdb has only the in-frame clones, and not every one. The sample has approximately 110,000 clones; roughly 94% are singletons. This specimen comes from a study of siplizumab effects on memory and regulatory T cells. Germline assignment: CDR1 MNHNY and CDR2 SVGAGI (reference sequence). The CDR3 contains 10 residues. The V end was cut by 6 bases, the J end by 8 bases, with 7 bases between. This chain uses TRBV6-6 with TRBJ1-1; D gene ambiguous. Sequenced input: Tregs sorted from blood. The TCR sequence derives from a human donor in good health. The CDR3 DNA is TGTGCCAGCAGGTACCTAGAAGCTTTCTTT. It codes for CASRYLEAFF.